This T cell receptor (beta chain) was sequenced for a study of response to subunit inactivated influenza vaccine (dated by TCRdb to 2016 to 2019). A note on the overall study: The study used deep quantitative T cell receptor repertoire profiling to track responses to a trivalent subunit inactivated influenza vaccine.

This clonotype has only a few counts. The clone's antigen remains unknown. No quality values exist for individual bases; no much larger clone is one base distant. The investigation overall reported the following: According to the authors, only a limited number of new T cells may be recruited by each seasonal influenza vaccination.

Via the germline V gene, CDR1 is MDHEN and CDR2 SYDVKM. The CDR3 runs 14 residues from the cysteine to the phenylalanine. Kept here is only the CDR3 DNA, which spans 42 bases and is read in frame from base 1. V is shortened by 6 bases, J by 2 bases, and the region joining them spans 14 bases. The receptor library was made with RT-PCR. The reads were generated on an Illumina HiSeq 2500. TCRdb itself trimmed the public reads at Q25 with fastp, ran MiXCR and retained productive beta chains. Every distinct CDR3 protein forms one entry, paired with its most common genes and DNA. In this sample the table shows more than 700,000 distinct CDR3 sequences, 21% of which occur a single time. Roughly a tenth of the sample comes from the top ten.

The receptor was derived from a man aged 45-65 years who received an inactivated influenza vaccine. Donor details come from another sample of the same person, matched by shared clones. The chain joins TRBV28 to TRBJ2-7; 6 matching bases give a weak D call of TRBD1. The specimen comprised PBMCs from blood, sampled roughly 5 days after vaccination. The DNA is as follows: TGTGCCAGCAGACCCCCCGGGACAACCTACGAGCAGTACTTC. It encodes CASRPPGTTYEQYF.